The 10 T cell receptor beta chains presented below share a single source sample, sequenced in a study of T-cell reconstitution after alpha-beta-depleted transplantation in children. This sample's TCRbeta library carried unique molecular identifier barcodes. TCRdb re-analysed the PCR reads in MiXCR, keeping a single row per CDR3 protein. The sample gives roughly 500,000 distinct CDR3 sequences, 18% of which show up once; less than 4% is in the top ten. The input for sequencing was PBMCs from the stem cell graft donor, taken from the stem cell graft. These receptors were obtained from a human donor who donated a stem cell graft to a child with acute lymphoblastic leukemia.

This clonotype was seen only a few times. The rearrangement links TRBV5-1 to TRBJ2-7; 10 bases map to TRBD1. Germline V CDR1 and CDR2: SGHRS, YFSETQ. V lost 2 bases and J lost 2; bases outside the gene matches: 13. The CDR3 extends over 18 amino acids. CDR3 DNA sequence: TGCGCCAGCAGCTTAAAAGAAGAGGGGGACAGGGGACCCTACGAGCAGTACTTC. The encoded protein is CASSLKEEGDRGPYEQYF.

This clonotype came up a few times. This chain uses TRBV12-3 or TRBV12-4 with TRBJ2-1, with a possible D match to TRBD1 (6 bases). Deletions cut 2 bases from V and 3 bases from J, with 17 bases between. This CDR3 is built from 17 residues. The chain's CDR3 is CASSLRGWGKFYNEQFF. The CDR3 DNA sequence: TGTGCCAGCAGTTTAAGGGGGTGGGGGAAATTCTACAATGAGCAGTTCTTC.

This chain joins TRBV6-5 and TRBJ2-2, with 8 bases aligning to TRBD1. V lost 2 bases and J lost 4; bases outside the gene matches: 6. This CDR3 spans 16 amino acids. The germline CDR1 and CDR2 sequences are MNHEY and SVGAGI. CDR3 loop: CASSYPQGAATGELFF. The CDR3 DNA is TGTGCCAGCAGTTACCCCCAGGGGGCGGCCACCGGGGAGCTGTTTTTT.

This chain joins TRBV11-1 and TRBJ2-1, with 10 bases lining up with TRBD2. The CDR3 extends over 16 amino acids. Germline V lookup: CDR1 SGHAT, CDR2 FQDESV (reference sequence). The V and J ends lost 2 bases and 6 bases, in that order; junction bases with no gene match: 7. DNA for the CDR3: TGTGCCAGCAGCTTATCGCCTAGCGGGAGCCGCAATGAGCAGTTCTTC. Its protein product is CASSLSPSGSRNEQFF. Variable domain in full (rest from reference TRBV11-1 and TRBJ2-1): EAEVAQSPRYKITEKSQAVAFWCDPISGHATLYWYRQILGQGPELLVQFQDESVVDDSQLPKDRFSAERLKGVDSTLKIQPAELGDSAMYLCASSLSPSGSRNEQFFGPGTRLTVL.

This sequence joins TRBV7-9 and TRBJ1-1, with 8 bases matching TRBD1. Germline V CDR1 and CDR2: SEHNR, FQNEAQ (reference sequence). The V and J ends lost 5 bases and 2 bases, in that order; junction bases with no gene match: 13. The CDR3 length is 17 residues. DNA of the CDR3: TGTGCCAGCAGCCGAGACAGGGGAGTGGTCGTAAACACTGAAGCTTTCTTT. This codes for CASSRDRGVVVNTEAFF.

This clonotype was counted only a few times. The V gene is TRBV20-1, the J gene TRBJ2-1, with 14 bases aligning to TRBD2. Germline lookup yields CDR1 DFQATT and CDR2 SNEGSKA (reference sequence). J gave up 5 bases and V 3 bases, and 0 bases lay outside the gene matches. This CDR3 region has 14 residues. CDR3 sequence reads: CSARTSGRDNEQFF. In nucleotides, the CDR3 is TGCAGTGCTAGGACTAGCGGGAGGGACAATGAGCAGTTCTTC.

CDR3 DNA: TGCAGTGCTAGAGATATTAACGATTGGGGCGGGAGTGAGCAGTTCTTC. Its protein product is CSARDINDWGGSEQFF. This chain uses TRBV20-1 with TRBJ2-1, with 7 bases matching TRBD2. V lost 0 bases, J lost 9 bases, and 14 bases stayed unmatched. Germline CDR1 is DFQATT and CDR2 is SNEGSKA (reference sequence). CDR3 length equals 16 residues.

The rearrangement uses TRBV25-1 and TRBJ2-1; no clear D gene. Trimming took 4 bases from V and 5 from J, leaving 6 bases between them. From germline, CDR1 is MGHDK and CDR2 SYGVNS. The CDR3 length is 12 residues. The CDR3 region is CASSVSDNEQFF. Written as DNA, the CDR3 is TGTGCCAGCAGTGTCTCAGACAATGAGCAGTTCTTC.

This clonotype was counted between two and nine times. The chain's CDR3 is CASSPRDRGLTNTEAFF. The CDR3 DNA sequence: TGTGCCAGCAGCCCCCGGGACAGGGGTCTTACGAACACTGAAGCTTTCTTT. The chain combines TRBV3-1 with TRBJ1-1; the match to TRBD1 covers 10 bases. The V and J ends lost 4 bases and 1 base, in that order; junction bases with no gene match: 9. Germline V gene sequence: CDR1 LGHDT, CDR2 YNNKEL (reference sequence). The CDR3 has 17 residues.

The chain links TRBV29-1 to TRBJ2-2; TRBD2 matches 7 bases. From germline, CDR1 is SQVTM and CDR2 ANQGSEA. Losses at the gene ends were 0 bases for V and 2 bases for J; bases not matched to a gene: 6. The CDR3 consists of 16 residues. The CDR3 nucleotides are TGCAGCGTTGAAGACGCGGGCGGGAGAAACACCGGGGAGCTGTTTTTT. As protein: CSVEDAGGRNTGELFF.